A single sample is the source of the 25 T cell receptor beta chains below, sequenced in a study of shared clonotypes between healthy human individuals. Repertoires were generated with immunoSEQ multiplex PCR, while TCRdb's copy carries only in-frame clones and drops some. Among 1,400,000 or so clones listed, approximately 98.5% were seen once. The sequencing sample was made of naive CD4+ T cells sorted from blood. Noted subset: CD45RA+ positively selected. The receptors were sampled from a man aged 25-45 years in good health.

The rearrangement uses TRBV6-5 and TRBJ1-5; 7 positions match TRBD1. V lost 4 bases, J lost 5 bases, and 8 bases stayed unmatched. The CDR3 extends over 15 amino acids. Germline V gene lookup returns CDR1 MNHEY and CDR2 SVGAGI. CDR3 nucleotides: TGTGCCAGCAGTTTCGACAGGGATACCGATCAGCCCCAGCATTTT. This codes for CASSFDRDTDQPQHF.

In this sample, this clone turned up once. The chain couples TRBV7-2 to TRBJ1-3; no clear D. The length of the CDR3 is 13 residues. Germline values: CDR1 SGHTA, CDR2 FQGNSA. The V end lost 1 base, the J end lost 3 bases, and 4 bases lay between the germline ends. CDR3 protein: CASSLERGNTIYF. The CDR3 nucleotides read TGTGCCAGCAGCTTAGAACGTGGAAACACCATATATTTT.

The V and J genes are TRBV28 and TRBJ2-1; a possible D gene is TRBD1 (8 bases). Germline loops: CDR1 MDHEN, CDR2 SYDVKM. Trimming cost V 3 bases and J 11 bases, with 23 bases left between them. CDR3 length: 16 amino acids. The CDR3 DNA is TGTGCCAGCAGTTTGGTTGGACAGGGAGGGAGGTCTCAGCAGTTCTTC. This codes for CASSLVGQGGRSQQFF.

The DNA for the CDR3 is TGTGCCAGCAGCCGGACAGGGGGCAACGAGCAGTACTTC. Protein sequence: CASSRTGGNEQYF. The chain uses TRBV7-8 and TRBJ2-7; 11 bases align to TRBD1. This CDR3 comprises 13 residues. CDR1 SGHVS and CDR2 FQNEAQ come from the germline V gene. The junction had 2 bases not matched to a gene; V was cut back by 5 bases and J by 5 bases. Based on the CDR3 plus reference TRBV7-8 and TRBJ2-7, the full variable domain is GAGVSQSPRYKVAKRGQDVALRCDPISGHVSLFWYQQALGQGPEFLTYFQNEAQLDKSGLPSDRFFAERPEGSVSTLKIQRTQQEDSAVYLCASSRTGGNEQYFGPGTRLTVT.

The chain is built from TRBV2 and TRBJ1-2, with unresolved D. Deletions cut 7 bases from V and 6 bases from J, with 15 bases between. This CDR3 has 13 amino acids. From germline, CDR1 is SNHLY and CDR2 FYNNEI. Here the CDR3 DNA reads TGTGCCAGCAAAGTGAGGCGGCAGGATGGCTACACCTTC. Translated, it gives CASKVRRQDGYTF. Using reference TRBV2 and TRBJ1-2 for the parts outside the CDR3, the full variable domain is EPEVTQTPSHQVTQMGQEVILRCVPISNHLYFYWYRQILGQKVEFLVSFYNNEISEKSEIFDDQFSVERPDGSNFTLKIRSTKLEDSAMYFCASKVRRQDGYTFGSGTRLTVV.

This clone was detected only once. The CDR3 is CASSARLAGDPGTTQYF. CDR3 bases: TGTGCCAGCAGTGCACGACTAGCGGGAGACCCTGGTACGACCCAGTACTTC. The chain links TRBV6-1 to TRBJ2-5; the match to TRBD2 covers 12 bases. Germline V CDR1 and CDR2: MNHNS, SASEGT. The CDR3 has 17 amino acids. Trimming at V came to 4 bases and at J to 7 bases, leaving 13 bases not matched to a gene.

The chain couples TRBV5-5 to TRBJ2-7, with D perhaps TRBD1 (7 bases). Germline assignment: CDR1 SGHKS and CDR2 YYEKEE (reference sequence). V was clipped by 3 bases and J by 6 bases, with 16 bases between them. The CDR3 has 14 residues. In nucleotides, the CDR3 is TGTGCCAGCAGCTGGGGAGACAGGGAGGCCGAGCAGTACTTC. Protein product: CASSWGDREAEQYF.

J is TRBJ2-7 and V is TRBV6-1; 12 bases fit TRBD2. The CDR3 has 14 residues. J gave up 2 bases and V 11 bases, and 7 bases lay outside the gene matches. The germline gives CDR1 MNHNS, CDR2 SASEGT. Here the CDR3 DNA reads TGTGCCGCACAGAGGACTAGCGGGACCTACGAGCAGTACTTC. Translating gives CAAQRTSGTYEQYF.

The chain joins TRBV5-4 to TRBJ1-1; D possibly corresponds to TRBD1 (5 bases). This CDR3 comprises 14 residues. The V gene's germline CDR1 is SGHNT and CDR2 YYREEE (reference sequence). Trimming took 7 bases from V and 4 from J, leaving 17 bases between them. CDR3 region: CASGTGGSGTEAFF. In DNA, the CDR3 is TGTGCCAGCGGGACGGGGGGGTCGGGCACTGAAGCTTTCTTT.

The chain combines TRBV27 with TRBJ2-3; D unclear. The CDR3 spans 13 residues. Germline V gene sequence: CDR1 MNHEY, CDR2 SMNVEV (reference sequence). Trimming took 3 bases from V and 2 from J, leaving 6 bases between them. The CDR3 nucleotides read TGTGCCAGCAGTTTTCTAACCACAGATACGCAGTATTTT. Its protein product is CASSFLTTDTQYF.

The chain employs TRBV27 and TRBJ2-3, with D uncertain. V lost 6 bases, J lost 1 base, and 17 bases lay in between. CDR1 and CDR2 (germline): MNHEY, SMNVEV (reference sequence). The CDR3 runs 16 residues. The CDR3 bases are TGTGCCAGCAGCCGTTTTGCTACCTACCGCACAGATACGCAGTATTTT. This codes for CASSRFATYRTDTQYF.

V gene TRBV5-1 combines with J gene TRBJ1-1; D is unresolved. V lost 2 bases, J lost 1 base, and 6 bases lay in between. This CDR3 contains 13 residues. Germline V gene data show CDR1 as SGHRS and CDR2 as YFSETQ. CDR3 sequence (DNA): TGCGCCAGCAGCTTTACACAGAACACTGAAGCTTTCTTT. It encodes CASSFTQNTEAFF. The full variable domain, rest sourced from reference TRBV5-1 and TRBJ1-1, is KAGVTQTPRYLIKTRGQQVTLSCSPISGHRSVSWYQQTPGQGLQFLFEYFSETQRNKGNFPGRFSGRQFSNSRSEMNVSTLELGDSALYLCASSFTQNTEAFFGQGTRLTVV.

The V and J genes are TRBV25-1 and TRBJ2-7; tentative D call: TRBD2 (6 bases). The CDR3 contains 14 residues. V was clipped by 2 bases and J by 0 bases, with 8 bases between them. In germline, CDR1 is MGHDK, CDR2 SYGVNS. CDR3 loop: CASSEAGSSYEQYF. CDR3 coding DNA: TGTGCCAGCAGTGAAGCGGGGAGCTCCTACGAGCAGTACTTC.

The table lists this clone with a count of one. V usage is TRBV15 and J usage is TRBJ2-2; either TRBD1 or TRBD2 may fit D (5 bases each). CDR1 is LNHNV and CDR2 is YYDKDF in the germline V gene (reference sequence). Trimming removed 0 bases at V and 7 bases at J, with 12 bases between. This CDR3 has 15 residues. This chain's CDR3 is CATSRDQRGDGELFF. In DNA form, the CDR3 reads TGTGCCACCAGCAGAGATCAACGAGGGGACGGGGAGCTGTTTTTT. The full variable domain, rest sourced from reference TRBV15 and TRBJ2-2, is DAMVIQNPRYQVTQFGKPVTLSCSQTLNHNVMYWYQQKSSQAPKLLFHYYDKDFNNEADTPDNFQSRRPNTSFCFLDIRSPGLGDTAMYLCATSRDQRGDGELFFGEGSRLTVL.

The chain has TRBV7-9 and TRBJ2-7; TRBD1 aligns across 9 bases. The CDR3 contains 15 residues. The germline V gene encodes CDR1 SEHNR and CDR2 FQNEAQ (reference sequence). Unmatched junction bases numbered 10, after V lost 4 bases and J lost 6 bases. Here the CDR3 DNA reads TGTGCCAGCAGCTCAACCGGGACAGGGACGGCCGAGCAGTACTTC. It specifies CASSSTGTGTAEQYF.

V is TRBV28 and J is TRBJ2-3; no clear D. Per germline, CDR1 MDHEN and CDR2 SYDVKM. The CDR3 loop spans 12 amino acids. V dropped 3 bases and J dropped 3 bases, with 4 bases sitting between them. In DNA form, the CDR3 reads TGTGCCAGCAGTTTTGAGACAGATACGCAGTATTTT. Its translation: CASSFETDTQYF.

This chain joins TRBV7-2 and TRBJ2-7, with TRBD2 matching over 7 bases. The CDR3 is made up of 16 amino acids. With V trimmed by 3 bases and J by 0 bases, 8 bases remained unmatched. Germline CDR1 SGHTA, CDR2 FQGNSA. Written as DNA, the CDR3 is TGTGCCAGCAGCTTCAGACTAGCCGGTAGCTCCTACGAGCAGTACTTC. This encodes CASSFRLAGSSYEQYF.

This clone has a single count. The CDR3 DNA reads TGTGCCAGCAGCTTGTCGTATAGTCGGGCGGGAGCATCAGATACGCAGTATTTT. Encoded protein: CASSLSYSRAGASDTQYF. The chain links TRBV5-5 to TRBJ2-3, with TRBD2 matching 7 bases. CDR1 SGHKS and CDR2 YYEKEE come from the germline V gene (reference sequence). The CDR3 is 18 amino acids. V lost 1 base to trimming and J lost 4 bases; unmatched junction nucleotides: 15.

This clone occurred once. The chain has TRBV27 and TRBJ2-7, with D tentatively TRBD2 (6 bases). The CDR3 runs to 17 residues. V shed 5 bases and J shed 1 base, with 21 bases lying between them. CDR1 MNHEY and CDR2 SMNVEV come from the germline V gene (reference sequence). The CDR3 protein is CASSTRRPAGGSYEQYF. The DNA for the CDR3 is TGTGCCAGCAGTACCCGCCGGCCAGCGGGCGGATCCTACGAGCAGTACTTC.

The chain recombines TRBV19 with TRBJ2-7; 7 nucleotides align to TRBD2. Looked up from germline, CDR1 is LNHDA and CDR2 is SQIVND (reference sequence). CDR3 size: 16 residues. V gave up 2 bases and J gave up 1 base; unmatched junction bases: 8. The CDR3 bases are TGTGCCAGTAGTATACAAAGCGGGACCCTTTCCTACGAGCAGTACTTC. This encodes CASSIQSGTLSYEQYF.

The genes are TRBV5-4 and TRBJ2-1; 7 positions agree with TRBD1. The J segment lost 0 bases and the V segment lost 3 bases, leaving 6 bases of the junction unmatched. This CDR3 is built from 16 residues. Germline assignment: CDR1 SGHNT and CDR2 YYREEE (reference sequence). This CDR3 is CASSSPTGSSYNEQFF. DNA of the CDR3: TGTGCCAGCAGCTCCCCGACAGGGAGCTCCTACAATGAGCAGTTCTTC.

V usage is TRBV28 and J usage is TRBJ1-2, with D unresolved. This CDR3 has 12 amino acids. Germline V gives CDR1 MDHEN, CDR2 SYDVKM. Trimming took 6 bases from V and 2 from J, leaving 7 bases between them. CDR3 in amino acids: CASSATNYGYTF. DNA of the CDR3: TGTGCCAGCAGCGCCACCAACTATGGCTACACCTTC.

The CDR3 DNA follows: TGCGCCAGCACGGATGGGCTGACAGGGGCGGTGAACACTGAAGCTTTCTTT. The encoded protein is CASTDGLTGAVNTEAFF. The V and J genes are TRBV5-1 and TRBJ1-1, with 8 positions matching TRBD1. The V gene end was trimmed by 6 bases and the J gene end by 0 bases; junction bases not matched to a gene: 13. Germline V gives CDR1 SGHRS, CDR2 YFSETQ. This CDR3 comprises 17 residues.

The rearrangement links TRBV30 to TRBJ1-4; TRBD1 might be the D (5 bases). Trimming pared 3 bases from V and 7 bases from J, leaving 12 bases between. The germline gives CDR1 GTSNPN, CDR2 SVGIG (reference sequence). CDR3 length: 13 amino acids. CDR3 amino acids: CAWRLAGSEKLFF. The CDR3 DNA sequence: TGTGCCTGGAGGCTGGCAGGGAGTGAAAAACTGTTTTTT.

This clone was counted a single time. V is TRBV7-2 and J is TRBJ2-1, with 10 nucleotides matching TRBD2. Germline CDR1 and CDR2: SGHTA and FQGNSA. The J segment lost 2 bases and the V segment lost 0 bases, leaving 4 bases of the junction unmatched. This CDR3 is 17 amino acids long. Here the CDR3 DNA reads TGTGCCAGCAGCTTAGCGTCTAGCGGGAGACCCTACAATGAGCAGTTCTTC. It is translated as CASSLASSGRPYNEQFF.